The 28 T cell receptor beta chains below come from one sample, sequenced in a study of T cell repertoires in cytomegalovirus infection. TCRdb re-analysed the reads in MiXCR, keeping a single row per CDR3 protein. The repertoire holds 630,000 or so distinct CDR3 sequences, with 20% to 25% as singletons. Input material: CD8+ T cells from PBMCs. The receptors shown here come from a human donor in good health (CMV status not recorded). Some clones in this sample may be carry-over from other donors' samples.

CDR3 amino acids: CASSLDEGWGGYTF. The CDR3 nucleotides read TGTGCCAGCAGCTTGGATGAGGGTTGGGGAGGCTACACCTTC. The V gene is TRBV5-6, the J gene TRBJ1-2; D is unclear. Trimming removed 0 bases from V and 8 bases from J, with 14 bases in between. The CDR3 is 14 residues long. Germline lookup yields CDR1 SGHDT and CDR2 YYEEEE. Complete variable domain (other parts from reference TRBV5-6 and TRBJ1-2): DAGVTQSPTHLIKTRGQQVTLRCSPKSGHDTVSWYQQALGQGPQFIFQYYEEEERQRGNFPDRFSGHQFPNYSSELNVNALLLGDSALYLCASSLDEGWGGYTFGSGTRLTVV.

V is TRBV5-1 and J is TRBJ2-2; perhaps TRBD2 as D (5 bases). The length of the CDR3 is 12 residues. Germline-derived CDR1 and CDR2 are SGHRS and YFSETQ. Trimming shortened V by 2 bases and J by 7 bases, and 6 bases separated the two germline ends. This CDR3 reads CASSFAGGELFF. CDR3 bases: TGCGCCAGCAGCTTTGCGGGCGGGGAGCTGTTTTTT.

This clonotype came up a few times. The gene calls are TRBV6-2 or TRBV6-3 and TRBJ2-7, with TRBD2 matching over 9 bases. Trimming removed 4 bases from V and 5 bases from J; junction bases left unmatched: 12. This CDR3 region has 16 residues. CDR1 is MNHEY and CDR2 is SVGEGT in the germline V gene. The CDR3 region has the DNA TGTGCCAGCAGTTCCCAAAGCGGGGGGTTTAAGAACGAGCAGTACGTC. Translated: CASSSQSGGFKNEQYV.

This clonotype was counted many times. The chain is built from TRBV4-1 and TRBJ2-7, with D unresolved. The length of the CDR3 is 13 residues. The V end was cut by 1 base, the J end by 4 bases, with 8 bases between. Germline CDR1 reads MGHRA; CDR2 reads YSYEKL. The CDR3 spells CASSQVETYEQYF. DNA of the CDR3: TGCGCCAGCAGCCAAGTGGAGACATACGAGCAGTACTTC.

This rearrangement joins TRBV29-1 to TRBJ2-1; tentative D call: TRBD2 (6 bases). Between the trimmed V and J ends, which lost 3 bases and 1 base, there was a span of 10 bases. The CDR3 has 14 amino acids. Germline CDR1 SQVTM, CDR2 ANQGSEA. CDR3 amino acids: CSVEEGLSYNEQFF. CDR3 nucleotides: TGCAGCGTTGAGGAGGGACTTTCCTACAATGAGCAGTTCTTC.

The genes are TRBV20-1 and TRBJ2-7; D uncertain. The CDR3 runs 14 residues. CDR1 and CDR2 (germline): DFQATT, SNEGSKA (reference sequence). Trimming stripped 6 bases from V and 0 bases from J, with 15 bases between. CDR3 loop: CSARSPMSSYEQYV. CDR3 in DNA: TGCAGTGCACGCAGTCCTATGAGCTCCTACGAGCAGTACGTC.

Here the CDR3 reads CATSTTGRDEQFF. DNA of the CDR3: TGTGCCACCAGCACCACAGGGAGGGATGAGCAGTTCTTC. The chain uses TRBV15 and TRBJ2-1; perhaps TRBD2 as D (7 bases). V was shortened by 4 bases and J by 8 bases, with 12 bases between the two germline ends. There are 13 residues in the CDR3. CDR1 LNHNV and CDR2 YYDKDF come from the germline V gene (reference sequence).

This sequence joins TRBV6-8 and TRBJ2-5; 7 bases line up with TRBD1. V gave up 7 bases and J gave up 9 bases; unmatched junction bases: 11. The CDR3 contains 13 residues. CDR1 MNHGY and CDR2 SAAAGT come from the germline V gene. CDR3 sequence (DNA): TGTGCCAGCACCGACGACAGGGTTAGGCCCCAGTACTTC. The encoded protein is CASTDDRVRPQYF.

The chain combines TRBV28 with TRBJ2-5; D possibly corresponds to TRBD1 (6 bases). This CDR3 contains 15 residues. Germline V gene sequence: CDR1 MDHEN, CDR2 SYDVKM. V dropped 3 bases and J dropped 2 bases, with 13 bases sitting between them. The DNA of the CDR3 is TGTGCCAGCAGTTTCACGGACAGCTATCAAGAGACCCAGTACTTC. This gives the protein CASSFTDSYQETQYF.

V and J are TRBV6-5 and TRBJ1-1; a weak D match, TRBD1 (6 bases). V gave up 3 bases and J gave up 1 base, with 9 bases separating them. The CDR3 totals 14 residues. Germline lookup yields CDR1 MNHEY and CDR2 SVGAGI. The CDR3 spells CASSYGGANTEAFF. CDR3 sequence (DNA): TGTGCCAGCAGTTATGGGGGGGCGAACACTGAAGCTTTCTTT.

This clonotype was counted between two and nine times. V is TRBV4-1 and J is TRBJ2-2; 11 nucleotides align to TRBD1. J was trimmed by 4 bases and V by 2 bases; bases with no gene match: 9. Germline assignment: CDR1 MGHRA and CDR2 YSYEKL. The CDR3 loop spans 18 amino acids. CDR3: CASSQRGTGGFSTGELFF. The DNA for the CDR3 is TGCGCCAGCAGCCAAAGGGGGACAGGGGGATTCTCCACCGGGGAGCTGTTTTTT.

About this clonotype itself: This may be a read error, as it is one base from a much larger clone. CDR3 loop: CTSSPHLAKNIQYF. The CDR3 bases are TGTACCAGCAGCCCCCATTTAGCCAAAAACATTCAGTACTTC. This chain joins TRBV7-8 and TRBJ2-4; D is ambiguous. The germline V gene encodes CDR1 SGHVS and CDR2 FQNEAQ. The CDR3 loop spans 14 amino acids. The full variable domain, in which reference TRBV7-8 and TRBJ2-4 provide the parts outside the CDR3, is GAGVSQSPRYKVAKRGQDVALRCDPISGHVSLFWYQQALGQGPEFLTYFQNEAQLDKSGLPSDRFFAERPEGSVSTLKIQRTQQEDSAVYLCTSSPHLAKNIQYFGAGTRLSVL.

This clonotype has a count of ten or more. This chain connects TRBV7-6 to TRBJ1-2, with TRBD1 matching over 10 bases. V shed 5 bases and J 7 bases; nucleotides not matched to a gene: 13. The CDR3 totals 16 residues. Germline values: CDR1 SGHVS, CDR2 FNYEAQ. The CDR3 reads CASSPEVTGGASGYTF. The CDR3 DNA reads TGTGCCAGCAGCCCCGAAGTGACAGGGGGCGCGAGTGGCTACACCTTC.

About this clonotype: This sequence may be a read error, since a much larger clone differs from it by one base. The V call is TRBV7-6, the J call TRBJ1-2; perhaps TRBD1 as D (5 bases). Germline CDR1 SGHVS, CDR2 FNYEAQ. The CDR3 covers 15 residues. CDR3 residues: CASGFRADIDYGYTF. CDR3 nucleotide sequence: TGTGCCAGCGGCTTTAGGGCGGACATCGACTATGGCTACACCTTC. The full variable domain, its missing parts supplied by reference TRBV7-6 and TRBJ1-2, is GAGVSQSPRYKVTKRGQDVALRCDPISGHVSLYWYRQALGQGPEFLTYFNYEAQQDKSGLPNDRFSAERPEGSISTLTIQRTEQRDSAMYRCASGFRADIDYGYTFGSGTRLTVV.

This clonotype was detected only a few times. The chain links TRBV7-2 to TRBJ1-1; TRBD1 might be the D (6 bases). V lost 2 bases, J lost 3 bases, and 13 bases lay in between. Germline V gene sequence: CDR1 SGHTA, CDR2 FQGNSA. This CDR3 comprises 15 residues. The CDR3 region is CASSLNEGGYTEAFF. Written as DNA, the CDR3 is TGTGCCAGCAGCTTAAACGAGGGGGGATACACTGAAGCTTTCTTT.

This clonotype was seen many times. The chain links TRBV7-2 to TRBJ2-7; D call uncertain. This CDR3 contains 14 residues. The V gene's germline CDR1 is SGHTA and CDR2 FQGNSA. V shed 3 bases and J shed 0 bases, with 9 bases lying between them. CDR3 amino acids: CASSLLSFSYEQYF. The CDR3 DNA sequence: TGTGCCAGCAGCTTGTTGTCATTCTCCTACGAGCAGTACTTC.

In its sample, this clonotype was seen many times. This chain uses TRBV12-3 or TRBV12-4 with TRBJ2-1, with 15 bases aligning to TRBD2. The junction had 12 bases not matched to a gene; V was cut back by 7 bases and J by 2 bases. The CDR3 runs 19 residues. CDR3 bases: TGTGCCAGCAACGACAGGGGACTAGCGGGGGGACCCCCCTACAATGAGCAGTTCTTC. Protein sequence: CASNDRGLAGGPPYNEQFF.

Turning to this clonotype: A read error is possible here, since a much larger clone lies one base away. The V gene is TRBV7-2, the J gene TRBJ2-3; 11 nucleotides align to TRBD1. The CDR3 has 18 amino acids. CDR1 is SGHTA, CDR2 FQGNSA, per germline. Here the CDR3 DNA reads TGTGCCAGCAGCTTGCCCCCCGGGACAGGGGGGGTTTCAGATACGCAGTGTTTT. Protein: CASSLPPGTGGVSDTQCF.

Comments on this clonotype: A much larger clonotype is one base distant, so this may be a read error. CDR3 protein: CASRIWDREIF. The CDR3 bases are TGTGCCAGCAGAATCTGGGACAGGGAGATTTTC. The chain carries TRBV12-3 or TRBV12-4 and TRBJ2-1, with 9 bases lining up with TRBD1. The CDR3 has 11 residues.

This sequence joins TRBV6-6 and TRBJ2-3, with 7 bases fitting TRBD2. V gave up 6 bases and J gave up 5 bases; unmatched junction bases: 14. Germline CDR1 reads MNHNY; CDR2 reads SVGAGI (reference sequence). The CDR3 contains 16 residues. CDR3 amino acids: CASRPKGAGLQDTQYF. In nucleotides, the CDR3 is TGTGCCAGCAGGCCCAAGGGAGCGGGGCTACAAGATACGCAGTATTTT.

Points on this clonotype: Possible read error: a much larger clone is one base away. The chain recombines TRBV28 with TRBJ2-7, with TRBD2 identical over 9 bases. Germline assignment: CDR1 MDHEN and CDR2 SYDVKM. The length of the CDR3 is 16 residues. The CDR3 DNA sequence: TGTGCCAACAGTTTATCCGTAGCGGGGGCCGCCTACGAGCAGTACGTC. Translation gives CANSLSVAGAAYEQYV.

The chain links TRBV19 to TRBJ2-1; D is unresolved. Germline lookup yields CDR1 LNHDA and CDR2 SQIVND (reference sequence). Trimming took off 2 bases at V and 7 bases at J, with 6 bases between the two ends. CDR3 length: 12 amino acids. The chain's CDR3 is CASSIMRNEQFF. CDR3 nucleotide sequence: TGTGCCAGTAGTATAATGAGGAATGAGCAGTTCTTC.

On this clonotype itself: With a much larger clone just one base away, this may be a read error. CDR3 protein: CASSPFFDNNYDYTF. CDR3 sequence (DNA): TGTGCCAGCAGCCCTTTTTTTGACAACAACTATGACTACACCTTC. The chain couples TRBV7-2 to TRBJ1-2; D ambiguous. The V gene's germline CDR1 is SGHTA and CDR2 FQGNSA. The CDR3 extends over 15 amino acids.

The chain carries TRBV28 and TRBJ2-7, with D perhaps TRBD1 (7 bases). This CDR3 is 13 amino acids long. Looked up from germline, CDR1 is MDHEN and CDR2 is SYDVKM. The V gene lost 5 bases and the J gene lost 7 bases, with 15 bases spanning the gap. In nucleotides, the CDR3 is TGTGCCAGCAGTAGGAGGGGGCCTCGGGAGCAGTACGTC. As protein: CASSRRGPREQYV.

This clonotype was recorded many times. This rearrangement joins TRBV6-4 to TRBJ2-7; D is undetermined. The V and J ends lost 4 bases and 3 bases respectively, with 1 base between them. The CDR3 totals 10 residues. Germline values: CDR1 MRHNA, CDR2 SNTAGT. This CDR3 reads CASSVYEQYV. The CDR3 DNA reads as TGTGCCAGCAGTGTCTACGAGCAGTACGTC.

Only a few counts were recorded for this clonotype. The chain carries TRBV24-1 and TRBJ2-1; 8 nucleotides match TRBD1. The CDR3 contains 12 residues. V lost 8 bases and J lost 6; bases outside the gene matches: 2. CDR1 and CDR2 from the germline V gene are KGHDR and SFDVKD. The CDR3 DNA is TGTGCCACCATGACAGGGGCCAATGAGCAGTTCTTC. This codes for CATMTGANEQFF.

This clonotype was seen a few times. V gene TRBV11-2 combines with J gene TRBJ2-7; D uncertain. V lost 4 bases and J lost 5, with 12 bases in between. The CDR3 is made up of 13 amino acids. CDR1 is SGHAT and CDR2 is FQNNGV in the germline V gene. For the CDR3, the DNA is TGTGCCAGCAGCTCCTTTCCGCCCCACGAGCAGTACGTC. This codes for CASSSFPPHEQYV.

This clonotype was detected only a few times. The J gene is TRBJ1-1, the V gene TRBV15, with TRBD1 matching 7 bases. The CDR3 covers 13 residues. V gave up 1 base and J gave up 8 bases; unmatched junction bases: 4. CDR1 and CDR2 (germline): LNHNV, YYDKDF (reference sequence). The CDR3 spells CATSRVGTDEAFF. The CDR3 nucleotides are TGTGCCACCAGCAGAGTAGGGACAGACGAAGCTTTCTTT. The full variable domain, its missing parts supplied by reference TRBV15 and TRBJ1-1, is DAMVIQNPRYQVTQFGKPVTLSCSQTLNHNVMYWYQQKSSQAPKLLFHYYDKDFNNEADTPDNFQSRRPNTSFCFLDIRSPGLGDTAMYLCATSRVGTDEAFFGQGTRLTVV.